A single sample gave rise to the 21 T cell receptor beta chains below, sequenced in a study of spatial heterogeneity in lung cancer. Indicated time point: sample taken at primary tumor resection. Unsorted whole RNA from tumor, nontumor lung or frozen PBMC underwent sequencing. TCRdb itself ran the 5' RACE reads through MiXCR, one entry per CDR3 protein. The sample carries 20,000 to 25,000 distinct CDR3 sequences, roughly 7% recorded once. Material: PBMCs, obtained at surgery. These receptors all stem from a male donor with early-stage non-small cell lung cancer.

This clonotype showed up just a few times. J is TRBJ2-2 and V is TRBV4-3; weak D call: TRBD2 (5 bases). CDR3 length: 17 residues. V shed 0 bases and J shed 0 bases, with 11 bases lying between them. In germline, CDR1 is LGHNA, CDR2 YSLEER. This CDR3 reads CASSQDLAGPNTGELFF. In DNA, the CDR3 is TGCGCCAGCAGCCAAGATCTTGCGGGCCCGAACACCGGGGAGCTGTTTTTT.

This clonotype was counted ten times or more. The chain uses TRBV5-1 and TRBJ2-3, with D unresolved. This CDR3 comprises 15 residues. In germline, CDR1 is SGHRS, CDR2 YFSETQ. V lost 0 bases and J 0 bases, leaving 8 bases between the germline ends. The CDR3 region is CASSLDPSSTDTQYF. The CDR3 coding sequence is TGCGCCAGCAGCTTGGACCCCTCTAGCACAGATACGCAGTATTTT.

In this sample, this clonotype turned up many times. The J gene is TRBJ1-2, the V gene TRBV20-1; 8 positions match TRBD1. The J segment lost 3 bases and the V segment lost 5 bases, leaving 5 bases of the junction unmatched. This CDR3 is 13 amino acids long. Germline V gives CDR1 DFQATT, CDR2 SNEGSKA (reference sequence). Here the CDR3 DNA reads TGCAGTGCTCACGGGACAGGTTACTATGGCTACACCTTC. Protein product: CSAHGTGYYGYTF.

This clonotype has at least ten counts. The CDR3: CSVSTGESPLHF. The CDR3 region has the DNA TGCAGCGTTTCAACAGGAGAATCACCCCTCCACTTT. The rearrangement joins TRBV29-1 to TRBJ1-6; perhaps TRBD1 as D (5 bases). Germline loops: CDR1 SQVTM, CDR2 ANQGSEA. The CDR3 covers 12 residues. Trimming removed 5 bases at V and 10 bases at J, with 12 bases between.

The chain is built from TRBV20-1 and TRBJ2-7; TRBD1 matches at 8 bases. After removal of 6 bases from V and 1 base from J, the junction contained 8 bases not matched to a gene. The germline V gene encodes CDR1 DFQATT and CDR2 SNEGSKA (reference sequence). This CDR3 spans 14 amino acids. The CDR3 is CSARTGSYSYEQYF. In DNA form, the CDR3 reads TGCAGTGCAAGGACAGGGTCTTATTCCTACGAGCAGTACTTC.

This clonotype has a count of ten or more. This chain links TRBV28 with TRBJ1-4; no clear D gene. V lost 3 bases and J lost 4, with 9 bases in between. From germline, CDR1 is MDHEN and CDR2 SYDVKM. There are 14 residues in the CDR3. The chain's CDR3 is CASSFAGLNEKLFF. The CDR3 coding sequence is TGTGCCAGCAGTTTCGCGGGCCTTAATGAAAAACTGTTTTTT.

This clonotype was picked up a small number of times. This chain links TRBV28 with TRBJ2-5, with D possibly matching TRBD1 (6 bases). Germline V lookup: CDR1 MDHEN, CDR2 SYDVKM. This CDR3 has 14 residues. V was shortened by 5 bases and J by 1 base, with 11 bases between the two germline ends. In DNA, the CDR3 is TGTGCCAGCAGTGGGGACACGAGCCAAGAGACCCAGTACTTC. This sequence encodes CASSGDTSQETQYF.

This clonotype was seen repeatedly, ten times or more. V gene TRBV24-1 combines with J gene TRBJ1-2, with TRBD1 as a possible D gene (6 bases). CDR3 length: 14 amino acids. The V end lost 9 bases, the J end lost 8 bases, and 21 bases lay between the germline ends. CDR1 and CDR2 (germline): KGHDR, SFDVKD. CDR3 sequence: CATCNRVTIYGYTF. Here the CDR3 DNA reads TGTGCCACCTGTAACAGGGTTACTATTTACGGCTACACCTTC.

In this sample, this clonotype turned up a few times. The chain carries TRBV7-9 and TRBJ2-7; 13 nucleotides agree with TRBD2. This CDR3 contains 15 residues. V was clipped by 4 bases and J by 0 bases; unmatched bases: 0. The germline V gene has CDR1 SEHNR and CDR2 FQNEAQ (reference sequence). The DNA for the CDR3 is TGTGCCAGCAGCTGGACTAGCGGGAGCTCCTACGAGCAGTACTTC. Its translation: CASSWTSGSSYEQYF.

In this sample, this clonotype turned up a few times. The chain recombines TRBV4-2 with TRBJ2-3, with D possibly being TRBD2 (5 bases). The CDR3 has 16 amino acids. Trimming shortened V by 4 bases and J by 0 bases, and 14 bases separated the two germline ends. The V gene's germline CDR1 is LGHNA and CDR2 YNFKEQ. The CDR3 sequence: CASSPRFEGSTDTQYF. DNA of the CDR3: TGTGCCAGCAGCCCCAGGTTTGAGGGTAGCACAGATACGCAGTATTTT.

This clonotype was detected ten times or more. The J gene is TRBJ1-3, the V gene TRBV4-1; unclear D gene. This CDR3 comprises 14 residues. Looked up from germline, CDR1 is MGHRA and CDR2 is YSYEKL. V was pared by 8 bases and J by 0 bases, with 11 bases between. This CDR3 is CASAYMVSGNTIYF. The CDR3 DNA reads TGCGCCAGCGCCTACATGGTCTCTGGAAACACCATATATTTT.

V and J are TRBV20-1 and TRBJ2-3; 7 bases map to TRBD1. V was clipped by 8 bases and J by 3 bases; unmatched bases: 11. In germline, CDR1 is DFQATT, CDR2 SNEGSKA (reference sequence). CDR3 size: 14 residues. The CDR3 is CSTSRGFITDTQYF. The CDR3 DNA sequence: TGCAGTACCTCCAGGGGGTTCATAACAGATACGCAGTATTTT.

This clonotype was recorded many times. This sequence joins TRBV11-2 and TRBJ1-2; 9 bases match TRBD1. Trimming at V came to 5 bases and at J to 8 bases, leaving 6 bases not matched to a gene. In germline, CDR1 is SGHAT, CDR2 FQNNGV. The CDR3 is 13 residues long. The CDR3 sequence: CASSLGQGLGYTF. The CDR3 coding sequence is TGTGCCAGCAGCCTGGGACAGGGACTCGGCTACACCTTC.

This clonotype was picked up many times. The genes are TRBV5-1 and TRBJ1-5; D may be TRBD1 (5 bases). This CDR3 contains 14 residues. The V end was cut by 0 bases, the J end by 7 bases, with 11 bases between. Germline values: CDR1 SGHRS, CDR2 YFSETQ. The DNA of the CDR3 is TGCGCCAGCAGCTTGGGGACCCAGGGACAGCCCCAGCATTTT. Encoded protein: CASSLGTQGQPQHF.

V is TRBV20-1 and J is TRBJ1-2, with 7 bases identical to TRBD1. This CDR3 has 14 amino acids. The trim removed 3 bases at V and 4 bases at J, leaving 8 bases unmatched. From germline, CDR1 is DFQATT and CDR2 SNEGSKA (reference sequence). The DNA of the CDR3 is TGCAGTGCTAGGAACCCGACAGGGACCTATGGCTACACCTTC. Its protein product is CSARNPTGTYGYTF.

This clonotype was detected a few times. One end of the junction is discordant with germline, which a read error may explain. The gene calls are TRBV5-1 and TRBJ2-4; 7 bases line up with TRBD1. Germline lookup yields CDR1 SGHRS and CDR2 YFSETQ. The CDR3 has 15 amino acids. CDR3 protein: CASSLGLGTAGRWIF. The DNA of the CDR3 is TGCGCCAGCAGCTTAGGGCTGGGGACAGCTGGGAGATGGATCTTC. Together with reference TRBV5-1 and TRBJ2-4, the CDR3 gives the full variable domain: KAGVTQTPRYLIKTRGQQVTLSCSPISGHRSVSWYQQTPGQGLQFLFEYFSETQRNKGNFPGRFSGRQFSNSRSEMNVSTLELGDSALYLCASSLGLGTAGRWIFGAGTRLSVL.

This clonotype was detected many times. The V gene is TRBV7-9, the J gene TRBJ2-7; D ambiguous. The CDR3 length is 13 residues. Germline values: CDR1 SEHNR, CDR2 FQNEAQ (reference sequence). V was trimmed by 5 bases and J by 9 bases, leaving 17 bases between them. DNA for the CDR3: TGTGCCAGCAGCCCCGGGTCTGTCCTCGGGCAGTACTTC. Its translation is CASSPGSVLGQYF.

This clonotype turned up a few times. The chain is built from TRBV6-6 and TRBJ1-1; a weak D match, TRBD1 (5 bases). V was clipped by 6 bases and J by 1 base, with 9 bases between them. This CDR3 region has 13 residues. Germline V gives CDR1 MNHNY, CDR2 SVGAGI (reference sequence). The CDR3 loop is CASRSGQNTEAFF. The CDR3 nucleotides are TGTGCCAGCAGGTCGGGGCAGAACACTGAAGCTTTCTTT.

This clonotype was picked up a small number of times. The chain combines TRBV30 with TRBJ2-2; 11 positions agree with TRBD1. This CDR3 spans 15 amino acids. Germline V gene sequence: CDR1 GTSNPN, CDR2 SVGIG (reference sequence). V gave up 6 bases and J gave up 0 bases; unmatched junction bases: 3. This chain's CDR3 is CACGDRGANTGELFF. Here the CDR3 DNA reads TGTGCCTGCGGGGACAGGGGGGCGAACACCGGGGAGCTGTTTTTT.

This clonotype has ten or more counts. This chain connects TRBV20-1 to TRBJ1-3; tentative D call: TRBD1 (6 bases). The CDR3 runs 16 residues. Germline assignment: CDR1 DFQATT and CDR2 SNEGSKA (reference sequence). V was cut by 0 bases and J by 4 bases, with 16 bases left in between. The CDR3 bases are TGCAGTGCTAGAGATAAGGGGGGGTGGAGAGGAAACACCATATATTTT. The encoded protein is CSARDKGGWRGNTIYF.

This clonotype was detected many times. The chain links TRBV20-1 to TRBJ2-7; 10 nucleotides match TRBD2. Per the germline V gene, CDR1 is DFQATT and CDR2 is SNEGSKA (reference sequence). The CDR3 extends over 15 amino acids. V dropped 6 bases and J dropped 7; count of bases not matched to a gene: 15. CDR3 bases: TGCAGTGCAGATCAATCCGGGACTAGCGTTCGGGAGCAGTACTTC. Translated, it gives CSADQSGTSVREQYF.